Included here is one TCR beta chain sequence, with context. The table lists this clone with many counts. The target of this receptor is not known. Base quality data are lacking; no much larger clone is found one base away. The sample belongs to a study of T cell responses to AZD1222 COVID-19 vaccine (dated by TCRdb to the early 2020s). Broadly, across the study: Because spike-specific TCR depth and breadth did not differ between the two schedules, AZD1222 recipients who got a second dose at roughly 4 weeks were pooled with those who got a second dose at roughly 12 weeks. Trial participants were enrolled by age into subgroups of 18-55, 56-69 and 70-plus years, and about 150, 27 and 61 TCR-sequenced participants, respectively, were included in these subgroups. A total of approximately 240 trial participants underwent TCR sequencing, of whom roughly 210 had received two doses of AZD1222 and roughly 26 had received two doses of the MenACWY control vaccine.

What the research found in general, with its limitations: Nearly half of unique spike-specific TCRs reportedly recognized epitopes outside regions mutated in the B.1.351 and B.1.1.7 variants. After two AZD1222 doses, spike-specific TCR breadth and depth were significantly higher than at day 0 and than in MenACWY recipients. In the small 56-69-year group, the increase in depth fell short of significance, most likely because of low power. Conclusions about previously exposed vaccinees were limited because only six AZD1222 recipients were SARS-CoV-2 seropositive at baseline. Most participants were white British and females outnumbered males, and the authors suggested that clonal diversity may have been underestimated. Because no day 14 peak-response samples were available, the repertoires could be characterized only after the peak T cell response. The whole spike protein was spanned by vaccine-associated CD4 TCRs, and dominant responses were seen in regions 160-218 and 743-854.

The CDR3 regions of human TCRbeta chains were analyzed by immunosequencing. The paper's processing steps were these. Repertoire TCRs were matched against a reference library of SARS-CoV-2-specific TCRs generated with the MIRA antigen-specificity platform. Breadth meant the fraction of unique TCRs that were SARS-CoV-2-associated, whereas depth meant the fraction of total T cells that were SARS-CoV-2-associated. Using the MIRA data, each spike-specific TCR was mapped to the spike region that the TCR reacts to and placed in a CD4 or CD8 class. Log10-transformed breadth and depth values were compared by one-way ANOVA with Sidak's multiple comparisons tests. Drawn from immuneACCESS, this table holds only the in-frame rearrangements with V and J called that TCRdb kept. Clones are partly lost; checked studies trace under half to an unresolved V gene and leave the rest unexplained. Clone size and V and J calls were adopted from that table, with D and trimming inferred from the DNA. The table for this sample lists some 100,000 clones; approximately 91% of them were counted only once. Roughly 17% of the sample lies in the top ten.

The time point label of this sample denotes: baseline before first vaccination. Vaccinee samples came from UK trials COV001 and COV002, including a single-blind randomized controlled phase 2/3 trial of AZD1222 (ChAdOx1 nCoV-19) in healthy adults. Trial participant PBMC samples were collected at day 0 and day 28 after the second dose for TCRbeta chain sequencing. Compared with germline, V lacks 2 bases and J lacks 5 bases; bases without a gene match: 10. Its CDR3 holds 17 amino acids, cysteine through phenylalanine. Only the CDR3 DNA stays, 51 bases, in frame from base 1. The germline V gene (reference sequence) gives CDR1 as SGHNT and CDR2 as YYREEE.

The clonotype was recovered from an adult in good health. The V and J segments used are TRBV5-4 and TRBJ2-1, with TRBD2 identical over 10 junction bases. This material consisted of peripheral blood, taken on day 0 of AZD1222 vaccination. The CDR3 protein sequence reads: CASSFDPIGLADNEQFF. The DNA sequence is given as TGTGCCAGCAGCTTCGACCCCATTGGACTAGCGGACAATGAGCAGTTCTTC.